This T cell receptor (beta chain) comes out of a study of CDR3 diversity in severe acne. This CDR3 is 14 amino acids long. After removal of 3 bases from V and 5 bases from J, the junction contained 3 bases not matched to a gene. Germline V gives CDR1 KGHSH, CDR2 LQKENI. This clonotype appeared a few times. Using its own MiXCR run on the PCR reads, TCRdb lists one record per CDR3 protein. This table has over 85,000 distinct CDR3 sequences, roughly half appearing once. The sample consisted of blood. The V gene is TRBV18, the J gene TRBJ2-1, with 8 bases that match TRBD1. The sequence derives from a male donor with acne. The CDR3 region is CASSPKDRDNEQFF. The CDR3 bases are TGTGCCAGCTCACCTAAGGACAGGGACAATGAGCAGTTCTTC.